The 11 T cell receptor beta chains below come from one sample, sequenced in a study of cytomegalovirus exposure and HLA in healthy donors. This PCR relied on a set of 60 Vbeta primers and 13 Jbeta primers. Data came from immunoSEQ multiplex PCR; TCRdb stores just in-frame clones and leaves some out. The profile covers under 250,000 clones, with 78% appearing a single time and approximately 0.47% taken by the ten largest. Sequenced sample: PBMCs. Source of these receptors: a boy younger than 18 in good health and CMV-seronegative.

This clone has more than one count but fewer than ten. The rearrangement links TRBV5-6 to TRBJ1-6, with 7 bases lining up with TRBD1. CDR1 and CDR2 from the germline V gene are SGHDT and YYEEEE. The CDR3 runs 15 residues. J was trimmed by 7 bases and V by 2 bases; bases with no gene match: 6. CDR3 coding DNA: TGTGCCAGCAGCTTCTCAAACAGGGGAAATTCACCCCTCCACTTT. This sequence encodes CASSFSNRGNSPLHF. The full variable domain, its missing parts supplied by reference TRBV5-6 and TRBJ1-6, is DAGVTQSPTHLIKTRGQQVTLRCSPKSGHDTVSWYQQALGQGPQFIFQYYEEEERQRGNFPDRFSGHQFPNYSSELNVNALLLGDSALYLCASSFSNRGNSPLHFGNGTRLTVT.

The chain links TRBV11-3 to TRBJ2-1; no clear D gene. The V end lost 5 bases, the J end lost 4 bases, and 18 bases lay between the germline ends. The CDR3 is 16 residues long. Germline loops: CDR1 SGHNT, CDR2 YENEEA. Here the CDR3 reads CASSPDSFSPYNEQFF. The CDR3 DNA reads TGTGCCAGCAGCCCCGACTCGTTCTCCCCTTACAATGAGCAGTTCTTC. Full variable domain (outside the CDR3, taken from reference TRBV11-3 and TRBJ2-1): EAGVVQSPRYKIIEKKQPVAFWCNPISGHNTLYWYLQNLGQGPELLIRYENEEAVDDSQLPKDRFSAERLKGVDSTLKIQPAELGDSAVYLCASSPDSFSPYNEQFFGPGTRLTVL.

This clone was picked up a small number of times. The V call is TRBV5-6, the J call TRBJ1-5, with 7 bases identical to TRBD1. The J segment lost 5 bases and the V segment lost 5 bases, leaving 19 bases of the junction unmatched. Germline V gene data show CDR1 as SGHDT and CDR2 as YYEEEE. The CDR3 totals 18 residues. The chain's CDR3 is CASSPGVYRGHGDQPQHF. The CDR3 DNA reads TGTGCCAGCAGTCCCGGGGTCTACAGGGGACATGGTGATCAGCCCCAGCATTTT.

This clone was recorded a few times. This rearrangement joins TRBV5-4 to TRBJ2-3, with 8 positions matching TRBD2. This CDR3 region has 14 residues. After removal of 3 bases from V and 5 bases from J, the junction contained 5 bases not matched to a gene. The germline CDR1 and CDR2 sequences are SGHNT and YYREEE (reference sequence). The CDR3, as DNA: TGTGCCAGCAGCTCACCAGCGGGAGAAGATACGCAGTATTTT. This translates into CASSSPAGEDTQYF. Variable domain in full (rest from reference TRBV5-4 and TRBJ2-3): ETGVTQSPTHLIKTRGQQVTLRCSSQSGHNTVSWYQQALGQGPQFIFQYYREEENGRGNFPPRFSGLQFPNYSSELNVNALELDDSALYLCASSSPAGEDTQYFGPGTRLTVL.

J is TRBJ2-7 and V is TRBV7-9; 9 bases fit TRBD2. Germline V CDR1 and CDR2: SEHNR, FQNEAQ (reference sequence). This CDR3 comprises 15 residues. With V trimmed by 4 bases and J by 2 bases, 6 bases remained unmatched. The CDR3 nucleotides are TGTGCCAGCAGCTCGTTCGGCGGGAGGGCCTACGAGCAGTACTTC. This sequence encodes CASSSFGGRAYEQYF.

The V and J genes are TRBV9 and TRBJ1-4; D call uncertain. The CDR3 is 13 residues long. Germline CDR1 SGDLS, CDR2 YYNGEE. Trimming removed 3 bases from V and 0 bases from J, with 3 bases in between. The CDR3 nucleotides are TGTGCCAGCAGCGCTTCAACTAATGAAAAACTGTTTTTT. The encoded protein is CASSASTNEKLFF. Full variable domain (missing parts from reference TRBV9 and TRBJ1-4): DSGVTQTPKHLITATGQRVTLRCSPRSGDLSVYWYQQSLDQGLQFLIQYYNGEERAKGNILERFSAQQFPDLHSELNLSSLELGDSALYFCASSASTNEKLFFGSGTQLSVL.

The sample holds one count of this clone. The chain recombines TRBV5-8 with TRBJ2-7; 8 nucleotides agree with TRBD1. Germline V lookup: CDR1 SGHTS, CDR2 YDEGEE. V was pared by 2 bases and J by 6 bases, with 7 bases of the junction left unmatched. This CDR3 is built from 14 residues. CDR3 nucleotide sequence: TGTGCCAGCAGCTTACAGGGGGAGATAGGCGAGCAGTACTTC. Translating it yields CASSLQGEIGEQYF.

The chain employs TRBV29-1 and TRBJ2-5; D possibly corresponds to TRBD1 (6 bases). V lost 5 bases and J 3 bases, leaving 10 bases between the germline ends. This CDR3 region has 12 residues. Germline V gene sequence: CDR1 SQVTM, CDR2 ANQGSEA. The CDR3 sequence is CSVYYREETQYF. The CDR3, as DNA: TGCAGCGTTTATTACAGGGAAGAGACCCAGTACTTC.

The rearrangement uses TRBV6-5 and TRBJ2-3; maybe TRBD1 (6 bases). V shed 4 bases and J shed 3 bases, with 11 bases lying between them. Germline V lookup: CDR1 MNHEY, CDR2 SVGAGI. CDR3 size: 14 residues. The CDR3 DNA is TGTGCCAGCAGTTTTCACAGGGCGACAGATACGCAGTATTTT. Amino acids: CASSFHRATDTQYF.

The chain recombines TRBV20-1 with TRBJ2-7; possible D gene TRBD1, 5 bases. The CDR3 is made up of 11 amino acids. CDR1 is DFQATT, CDR2 SNEGSKA, per germline (reference sequence). Between the trimmed V and J ends, which lost 6 bases and 4 bases, there was a span of 10 bases. CDR3 in amino acids: CSAADSYEQYF. The CDR3, as DNA: TGCAGTGCGGCCGACAGTTACGAGCAGTACTTC.

This clone showed up just a few times. The CDR3 sequence is CASSAIPGTGSMGSYTF. The CDR3 nucleotides read TGTGCCAGCAGTGCCATCCCCGGGACAGGGAGCATGGGAAGCTACACCTTC. V usage is TRBV27 and J usage is TRBJ1-2, with 9 bases that match TRBD1. Germline CDR1 reads MNHEY; CDR2 reads SMNVEV (reference sequence). V gave up 5 bases and J gave up 9 bases; unmatched junction bases: 19. The CDR3 sequence is 17 residues long.